This T cell receptor beta chain was identified during a study of low-dose radiotherapy and immunotherapy resistance in tumors (dated 2022 in TCRdb). Broadly, across the study: Cohort 1 received 0.5 Gy per fraction every 2 weeks, with a prescribed total PTV dose of 6.5 Gy. Randomization of trial participants into treatment groups was not performed. Cohort 2 received 1 Gy per fraction every two weeks, with a total of 13 Gy over 26 weeks. Patients took aspirin 300 mg orally once daily for four cycles, starting on cycle 1 day 1. Nivolumab and ipilimumab were both given intravenously, with nivolumab at a 240 mg flat dose every two weeks and ipilimumab at 1 mg/kg every six weeks. Cyclophosphamide 200 mg/m2 was administered intravenously every two weeks, one day before each radiation and immunotherapy administration. Eight patients were included in the translational analysis: three from the first dose cohort and the first five from the second dose cohort.

As concerns this clonotype: Its antigen is not yet known. Base qualities are not recorded, but no much larger clone differs from it by a single base.

Donors were enrolled in RACIN, a single-arm phase I dose-escalation trial in which nivolumab, ipilimumab, aspirin, low-dose cyclophosphamide and low-dose radiotherapy were combined. Eligible patients had advanced, TIL-negative solid tumors. The CDR1 and CDR2 encoded by the germline V gene are SGHRS and YFSETQ. Spanning cysteine to phenylalanine, the CDR3 consists of 14 amino acids. Only the CDR3 DNA is retained, 42 bases long and in frame from the first base. The germline V end is reduced by 4 bases and the J end by 4 bases; junction bases left unmatched: 0. First-strand cDNA was synthesized using Superscript III and a set of TRAV- and TRBV-specific primers, so that both TCRalpha and TCRbeta chains were covered. A roughly 22-cycle PCR with Phusion amplified the TCRs, pairing a constant-region primer with the adapter that was attached to the V primers. The isolated mRNA was amplified using the MessageAmp II aRNA Amplification Kit, with in vitro transcription performed for about 15 hours at 37 degrees C. The Dynabeads mRNA DIRECT Purification Kit was used to isolate the mRNA for TCR sequencing. A second approximately 25-cycle Phusion PCR added indexed Illumina adapters, and products were purified with AMPure XP beads. On the study's bioinformatics: Custom Perl scripts were used to pool TCR sequences that encoded the same protein, to remove out-of-frame sequences, and to calculate the abundance of each clonotype. Any TCR sequence supported by only a single read was excluded from analysis. Shannon entropy, Gini index, clonality, richness, and the frequency of TCRs shared between repertoires were included as repertoire metrics. TCRdb trimmed the raw reads at Q25, called clones with MiXCR and kept productive beta chains. Records with the same CDR3 protein are collapsed into one entry carrying the most frequent genes and DNA. It is TCRdb's table, rather than the study itself, that gives the V and J calls and clone size. The sample yields more than 9,500 distinct CDR3 sequences; approximately 40% were counted once. In total, the top ten clones hold about 5.4% of the sample.

The chain is assembled from TRBV5-1 and TRBJ2-1, with TRBD2 identical over 12 junction bases. The receptor's source is a human donor with advanced metastatic prostate, ovarian, gallbladder or colorectal cancer (not recorded which). This table probably holds off-target reads from a library built for another chain. Here the CDR3 is given as CASSGLAGYNEQFF. The DNA is TGCGCCAGCAGCGGACTAGCGGGGTACAATGAGCAGTTCTTC.